Below are 32 T cell receptor beta chains sequenced from a single sample in a study of blood T cell repertoires in COVID-19. Some clones are missing from TCRdb's copy, which holds only in-frame ones; the method was immunoSEQ multiplex PCR. The sample includes around 180,000 clones, more than 75% of them seen just once. The sample taken for sequencing was PBMCs or T cells enriched from blood (not recorded which). The source is a woman aged 50 to 65 with acute COVID-19.

The chain joins TRBV21-1 to TRBJ2-2; the table's D call TRBD2 went unverified against the DNA. TRBV21-1 is tagged as a pseudogene. CDR3 size: 22 residues. The CDR3 DNA is TGTGCCAGCAGCAAAGTTTTCACGCGAGGTTTGATTCGAAATGACGGCACCGGGGAGCTGTTTTTT. Amino acids: CASSKVFTRGLIRNDGTGELFF.

This clone appeared once. The chain links TRBV4-1 to TRBJ1-1, with 7 bases identical to TRBD1. This CDR3 contains 15 residues. Germline V gene data show CDR1 as MGHRA and CDR2 as YSYEKL. The V gene end was trimmed by 0 bases and the J gene end by 5 bases; junction bases not matched to a gene: 6. The DNA of the CDR3 is TGCGCCAGCAGCCAAGAAGGCAGGGGGTGGACTGAAGCTTTCTTT. Protein: CASSQEGRGWTEAFF.

The V call is TRBV6-1, the J call TRBJ2-5; D ambiguous. Looked up from germline, CDR1 is MNHNS and CDR2 is SASEGT. The V end was cut by 3 bases, the J end by 7 bases, with 9 bases between. The CDR3 runs to 12 residues. The CDR3: CASSDGPGTQYF. The DNA of the CDR3 is TGTGCCAGCAGTGACGGTCCGGGGACCCAGTACTTC.

This rearrangement joins TRBV7-2 to TRBJ1-3, with 9 bases aligning to TRBD1. The V segment lost 6 bases and the J segment 0 bases; nucleotides outside the gene matches: 6. The CDR3 loop spans 16 amino acids. CDR1 and CDR2 from the germline V gene are SGHTA and FQGNSA. The CDR3 nucleotides are TGTGCCAGCAGTCATGGACAGGGGAGCTCTGGAAACACCATATATTTT. Protein product: CASSHGQGSSGNTIYF.

The chain employs TRBV28 and TRBJ1-2, with D possibly matching TRBD1 (6 bases). This CDR3 comprises 17 residues. Looked up from germline, CDR1 is MDHEN and CDR2 is SYDVKM. V was pared by 1 base and J by 2 bases, with 17 bases between. Here the CDR3 DNA reads TGTGCCAGCAGTTTATTCGGGGGGGCGAAGATAAACTATGGCTACACCTTC. Translating it yields CASSLFGGAKINYGYTF.

The chain uses TRBV7-3 and TRBJ2-3; 7 bases are shared with TRBD2. Germline V gene lookup returns CDR1 SGHTA and CDR2 FQGTGA. Unmatched junction bases numbered 0, after V lost 5 bases and J lost 1 base. The CDR3 loop spans 13 amino acids. Written as DNA, the CDR3 is TGTGCCAGCAGCGCGGGAGGCACAGATACGCAGTATTTT. This gives the protein CASSAGGTDTQYF.

The V call is TRBV29-1, the J call TRBJ1-1; 7 bases agree with TRBD1. Trimming at V came to 1 base and at J to 11 bases, leaving 10 bases not matched to a gene. CDR1 and CDR2 (germline): SQVTM, ANQGSEA. CDR3 size: 13 residues. The CDR3 nucleotides are TGCAGCGTTGAAGGGGACAGTCCGAAGGGTGCTTTCTTT. Protein sequence: CSVEGDSPKGAFF.

This rearrangement joins TRBV3-1 (or the pseudogene TRBV3-2) to TRBJ2-3; TRBD2 agrees at 12 bases. CDR1 is LGHDT and CDR2 is YNNKEL in the germline V gene (reference sequence). V dropped 3 bases and J dropped 7; count of bases not matched to a gene: 8. This CDR3 region has 16 residues. The CDR3 here is CASSQPSGGAVNTQYF. CDR3 coding DNA: TGTGCCAGCAGCCAGCCTAGCGGGGGGGCCGTGAATACGCAGTATTTT.

The chain links TRBV10-1 to TRBJ1-5; 7 nucleotides agree with TRBD1. The CDR3 is 19 residues long. CDR1 and CDR2 (germline): WNHNN, SYGVQD (reference sequence). The V gene end was trimmed by 6 bases and the J gene end by 7 bases; junction bases not matched to a gene: 24. CDR3: CASRTYPRDRVRGVQPQHF. DNA for the CDR3: TGCGCCAGCAGGACCTATCCCCGCGACAGGGTCCGAGGGGTACAGCCCCAGCATTTT.

CDR3 residues: CASSLGGLAADTQYF. The CDR3 nucleotides read TGTGCCAGCAGTTTAGGGGGACTAGCGGCAGATACGCAGTATTTT. The genes are TRBV27 and TRBJ2-3; 11 bases are shared with TRBD2. The CDR3 is 15 amino acids. Germline values: CDR1 MNHEY, CDR2 SMNVEV (reference sequence). V lost 2 bases, J lost 4 bases, and 2 bases stayed unmatched.

V gene TRBV4-1 combines with J gene TRBJ1-2, with 8 bases matching TRBD1. The germline gives CDR1 MGHRA, CDR2 YSYEKL. After removal of 3 bases from V and 3 bases from J, the junction contained 12 bases not matched to a gene. The CDR3 contains 17 residues. The CDR3 DNA is TGCGCCAGCAGCCATCAGGCAGGGGGCGGGGGTCACTATGGCTACACCTTC. As protein: CASSHQAGGGGHYGYTF.

The gene calls are TRBV27 and TRBJ1-2; maybe TRBD1 (6 bases). V gave up 4 bases and J gave up 4 bases, with 16 bases separating them. This CDR3 comprises 15 residues. Per the germline V gene, CDR1 is MNHEY and CDR2 is SMNVEV (reference sequence). The CDR3 nucleotides are TGTGCCAGCAGTTCCCCTTCCGGGACAAGCTATGGCTACACCTTC. Translating gives CASSSPSGTSYGYTF.

V gene TRBV7-2 combines with J gene TRBJ1-2, with TRBD1 matching over 11 bases. Germline CDR1 SGHTA, CDR2 FQGNSA. CDR3 length: 16 amino acids. Trimming removed 2 bases from V and 7 bases from J; junction bases left unmatched: 9. This CDR3 reads CASSLSDQDRGRGYTF. The DNA for the CDR3 is TGTGCCAGCAGCTTATCAGACCAGGACAGGGGGCGTGGCTACACCTTC.

The chain couples TRBV20-1 to TRBJ2-7, with unresolved D. CDR1 is DFQATT, CDR2 SNEGSKA, per germline (reference sequence). The CDR3 covers 11 residues. V dropped 3 bases and J dropped 1 base, with 4 bases sitting between them. The CDR3 nucleotides are TGCAGTGCTAGGAGGTCCTACGAGCAGTACGTC. The encoded protein is CSARRSYEQYV.

This chain connects TRBV2 to TRBJ1-1; 7 bases match TRBD1. This CDR3 is built from 16 residues. V lost 8 bases and J lost 1; bases outside the gene matches: 13. Germline V gives CDR1 SNHLY, CDR2 FYNNEI. DNA for the CDR3: TGTGCCAGCCTTTGGAGGGGGCCGTATGGGAACACTGAAGCTTTCTTT. This translates into CASLWRGPYGNTEAFF.

The chain joins TRBV6-5 to TRBJ1-3; D is uncertain. Trimming shortened V by 5 bases and J by 0 bases, and 8 bases separated the two germline ends. The CDR3 has 14 residues. Germline CDR1 is MNHEY and CDR2 is SVGAGI. The DNA of the CDR3 is TGTGCCAGCAGTCGGTCGTCCTCTGGAAACACCATATATTTT. Translating it yields CASSRSSSGNTIYF.

This rearrangement joins TRBV19 to TRBJ1-1; no clear D. The germline CDR1 and CDR2 sequences are LNHDA and SQIVND (reference sequence). This CDR3 is 8 amino acids long. CDR3 sequence: CASGRAFF. In DNA, the CDR3 is TGTGCTTCGGGGAGAGCTTTCTTT. Using reference TRBV19 and TRBJ1-1 for the parts outside the CDR3, the full variable domain is DGGITQSPKYLFRKEGQNVTLSCEQNLNHDAMYWYRQDPGQGLRLIYYSQIVNDFQKGDIAEGYSVSREKKESFPLTVTSAQKNPTAFYLCASGRAFFGQGTRLTVV.

The chain employs TRBV28 and TRBJ1-1, with D possibly being TRBD1 (6 bases). The CDR3 runs to 15 residues. Germline V lookup: CDR1 MDHEN, CDR2 SYDVKM. V was cut by 6 bases and J by 0 bases, with 14 bases left in between. The CDR3 DNA follows: TGTGCCAGCAGGGGGGCCACAGGTATGAACACTGAAGCTTTCTTT. This encodes CASRGATGMNTEAFF. Supplemented by reference TRBV28 and TRBJ1-1, the full variable domain reads DVKVTQSSRYLVKRTGEKVFLECVQDMDHENMFWYRQDPGLGLRLIYFSYDVKMKEKGDIPEGYSVSREKKERFSLILESASTNQTSMYLCASRGATGMNTEAFFGQGTRLTVV.

This chain connects TRBV27 to TRBJ1-4; 7 bases align to TRBD1. The CDR3 loop spans 14 amino acids. Germline CDR1 and CDR2: MNHEY and SMNVEV (reference sequence). V lost 5 bases and J lost 11; bases outside the gene matches: 11. The CDR3 coding sequence is TGTGCCAGCAGTATGGGGACAGACTTGCGGAAACTGTTTTTT. As protein: CASSMGTDLRKLFF.

This clone was observed a few times. V usage is TRBV7-2 and J usage is TRBJ1-4; 10 bases match TRBD1. Germline V CDR1 and CDR2: SGHTA, FQGNSA. CDR3 length: 15 residues. Germline trimming cut 7 bases from V and 10 bases from J; bases unmatched to any gene: 12. CDR3 in amino acids: CASTLGGTGEGKLFF. The CDR3, as DNA: TGTGCCAGCACCCTGGGGGGGACAGGGGAGGGAAAACTGTTTTTT.

This chain connects TRBV7-8 to TRBJ2-3; D uncertain. Germline V gene lookup returns CDR1 SGHVS and CDR2 FQNEAQ. Trimming left V 5 bases short and J 0 bases short, with 6 bases between. This CDR3 is built from 13 residues. CDR3 region: CASSATSTDTQYF. The CDR3 DNA sequence: TGTGCCAGCAGCGCTACTAGCACAGATACGCAGTATTTT. The full variable domain, with the rest looked up from reference TRBV7-8 and TRBJ2-3, is GAGVSQSPRYKVAKRGQDVALRCDPISGHVSLFWYQQALGQGPEFLTYFQNEAQLDKSGLPSDRFFAERPEGSVSTLKIQRTQQEDSAVYLCASSATSTDTQYFGPGTRLTVL.

This clone was detected a few times. J is TRBJ2-1 and V is TRBV4-1; 8 bases agree with TRBD2. The CDR3 has 17 amino acids. Germline V gene lookup returns CDR1 MGHRA and CDR2 YSYEKL. V was pared by 4 bases and J by 6 bases, with 14 bases of the junction left unmatched. The CDR3 sequence is CASSRGGLVIFFNEQFF. The CDR3 region has the DNA TGCGCCAGCAGCCGCGGGGGACTAGTCATCTTCTTCAATGAGCAGTTCTTC.

In this sample, this clone turned up a few times. The chain joins TRBV5-6 to TRBJ1-6; the D gene is possibly TRBD1 (6 bases). The ends were cut back, 4 bases at V and 7 bases at J, with 15 bases in the middle. Germline loops: CDR1 SGHDT, CDR2 YYEEEE. The CDR3 covers 15 residues. In DNA, the CDR3 is TGTGCCAGCAGCAAATCAGGGGTTAAGAATTCACCCCTCCACTTT. Protein: CASSKSGVKNSPLHF.

This clone has just a few counts. J is TRBJ1-5 and V is TRBV30; 7 bases are shared with TRBD1. The V and J ends lost 5 bases and 7 bases, in that order; junction bases with no gene match: 11. Germline CDR1 and CDR2: GTSNPN and SVGIG (reference sequence). This CDR3 spans 14 amino acids. CDR3 sequence (DNA): TGTGCCTGGTCTAGGACAGGAGGTCTCCAGCCCCAGCATTTT. Translating gives CAWSRTGGLQPQHF. Combining the CDR3 with reference TRBV30 and TRBJ1-5 gives the whole variable domain SQTIHQWPATLVQPVGSPLSLECTVEGTSNPNLYWYRQAAGRGLQLLFYSVGIGQISSEVPQNLSASRPQDRQFILSSKKLLLSDSGFYLCAWSRTGGLQPQHFGDGTRLSIL.

The chain employs TRBV28 and TRBJ1-1, with 7 bases identical to TRBD1. V lost 6 bases and J lost 4; bases outside the gene matches: 23. Germline-derived CDR1 and CDR2 are MDHEN and SYDVKM. The CDR3 loop spans 19 amino acids. CDR3 amino acids: CASSHSPGTVSLSVTEAFF. CDR3 sequence (DNA): TGTGCCAGCAGCCATAGCCCCGGGACAGTTTCCCTCTCGGTCACTGAAGCTTTCTTT.

The chain combines TRBV18 with TRBJ1-1; the D gene is possibly TRBD1 (5 bases). The CDR3 runs 17 residues. Per the germline V gene, CDR1 is KGHSH and CDR2 is LQKENI. V was clipped by 6 bases and J by 4 bases, with 24 bases between them. CDR3 region: CASSRTGVRVGSTEAFF. The CDR3 region has the DNA TGTGCCAGCTCGCGTACTGGGGTCAGGGTTGGAAGCACTGAAGCTTTCTTT. Full variable domain (remainder filled in from reference TRBV18 and TRBJ1-1): NAGVMQNPRHLVRRRGQEARLRCSPMKGHSHVYWYRQLPEEGLKFMVYLQKENIIDESGMPKERFSAEFPKEGPSILRIQQVVRGDSAAYFCASSRTGVRVGSTEAFFGQGTRLTVV.

This clone has more than one count but fewer than ten. The V and J genes are TRBV7-2 and TRBJ2-1, with D possibly TRBD2 on 7 matching bases. The V end lost 4 bases, the J end lost 7 bases, and 14 bases lay between the germline ends. The CDR3 sequence is 14 residues long. The V gene's germline CDR1 is SGHTA and CDR2 FQGNSA. In DNA form, the CDR3 reads TGTGCCAGCAGCTACGGGGGGCCGGGGAATGAGCAGTTCTTC. Translating gives CASSYGGPGNEQFF.

The CDR3 protein is CASSPPNGDYTEAFF. Written as DNA, the CDR3 is TGTGCCAGCTCACCACCGAACGGGGATTACACTGAAGCTTTCTTT. The V gene is TRBV18, the J gene TRBJ1-1, with D hard to call. Germline V gene sequence: CDR1 KGHSH, CDR2 LQKENI. V lost 0 bases and J lost 3, with 11 bases in between. This CDR3 has 15 amino acids. Full variable domain (missing parts from reference TRBV18 and TRBJ1-1): NAGVMQNPRHLVRRRGQEARLRCSPMKGHSHVYWYRQLPEEGLKFMVYLQKENIIDESGMPKERFSAEFPKEGPSILRIQQVVRGDSAAYFCASSPPNGDYTEAFFGQGTRLTVV.

The chain uses TRBV7-8 and TRBJ1-2, with D possibly matching TRBD1 (6 bases). This CDR3 contains 15 residues. V lost 2 bases and J 4 bases, leaving 14 bases between the germline ends. The germline gives CDR1 SGHVS, CDR2 FQNEAQ. The CDR3 DNA is TGTGCCAGCAGCTTACGTACAGGGAAGGCCTATGGCTACACCTTC. Translated, it gives CASSLRTGKAYGYTF.

J is TRBJ1-5 and V is TRBV18; 10 bases match TRBD1. Germline V gene data show CDR1 as KGHSH and CDR2 as LQKENI. This CDR3 comprises 15 residues. Losses at the gene ends were 3 bases for V and 6 bases for J; bases not matched to a gene: 5. The CDR3 protein is CASSPGQGTAQPQHF. CDR3 coding DNA: TGTGCCAGCTCACCGGGACAGGGGACGGCTCAGCCCCAGCATTTT.

This clone was detected a few times. Other DNA sequences in this sample translate to the same CDR3. V gene TRBV3-1 (or the pseudogene TRBV3-2) combines with J gene TRBJ2-3; D is undetermined. CDR3 length: 14 residues. Trimming took off 1 base at V and 3 bases at J, with 8 bases between the two ends. Per germline, CDR1 LGHDT and CDR2 YNNKEL (reference sequence). The CDR3 is CASSQGLSTDTQYF. The DNA for the CDR3 is TGTGCCAGCAGCCAAGGTCTATCGACAGATACGCAGTATTTT.

The chain employs TRBV5-1 and TRBJ1-3; TRBD1 agrees at 10 bases. The CDR3 loop spans 14 amino acids. Trimming at V came to 4 bases and at J to 4 bases, leaving 2 bases not matched to a gene. Germline values: CDR1 SGHRS, CDR2 YFSETQ. CDR3: CASSEGQGGNTIYF. In nucleotides, the CDR3 is TGCGCCAGCAGCGAGGGACAGGGGGGAAACACCATATATTTT.